This T cell receptor beta chain was observed in a study of shared clonotypes between healthy human individuals. Study-wide results and limits: The study generally estimated greater richness for naive than memory subsets. Non-shared clonotypes had lower generation probabilities than those shared by all four donors.

Terminally differentiated effector memory CD45RA+ cells were left out of the naive CD8 fraction, which was CD45RO-negative and positively selected for CCR7. Turning to this clone: Antigen specificity is unknown.

Several immunoSEQ 96-well plates shared each subset's DNA, each plate a replicate. Clones were read by immunoSEQ multiplex PCR, and TCRdb kept only the in-frame ones, dropping some. This table has around 2,000,000 clones, around 93% appearing once. Germline CDR1 is SEHNR and CDR2 is FQNEAQ (reference sequence). CDR3 size: 16 residues. Trimming removed 0 bases at V and 0 bases at J, with 12 bases between. The sequenced sample consisted of naive CD8+ T cells from PBMCs. The V call is TRBV7-9, the J call TRBJ2-7, with no clear D. The clonotype was recovered from a man aged 18-30 years in good health. Some clones in this sample may be carry-over from other donors' samples. Written as DNA, the CDR3 is TGTGCCAGCAGCTTAGCGCACGGCAGAAGCTCCTACGAGCAGTACTTC. Its protein is CASSLAHGRSSYEQYF. Combining the CDR3 with reference TRBV7-9 and TRBJ2-7 gives the whole variable domain DTGVSQNPRHKITKRGQNVTFRCDPISEHNRLYWYRQTLGQGPEFLTYFQNEAQLEKSRLLSDRFSAERPKGSFSTLEIQRTEQGDSAMYLCASSLAHGRSSYEQYFGPGTRLTVT.